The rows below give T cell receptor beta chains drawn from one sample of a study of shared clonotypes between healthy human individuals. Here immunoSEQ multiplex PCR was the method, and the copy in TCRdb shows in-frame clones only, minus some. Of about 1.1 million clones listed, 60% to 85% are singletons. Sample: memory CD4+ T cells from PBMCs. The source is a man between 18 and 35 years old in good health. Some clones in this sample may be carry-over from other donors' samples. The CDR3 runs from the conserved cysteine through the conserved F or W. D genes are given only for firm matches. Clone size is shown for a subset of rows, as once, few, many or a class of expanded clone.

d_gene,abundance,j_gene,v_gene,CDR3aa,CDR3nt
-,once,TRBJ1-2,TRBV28,CASSPWGSTPGYTF,TGTGCCAGCAGTCCCTGGGGGAGCACTCCTGGCTACACCTTC
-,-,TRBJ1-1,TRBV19,CASSPNGQDTEAFF,TGTGCCAGTAGTCCGAATGGTCAGGACACTGAAGCTTTCTTT
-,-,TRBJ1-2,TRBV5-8,CASSWGHINNYGYTF,TGTGCCAGCAGCTGGGGCCACATCAACAACTATGGCTACACCTTC
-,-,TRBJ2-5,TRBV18,CASSPAGHPQGETQYF,TGTGCCAGCTCACCAGCCGGACATCCACAAGGAGAGACCCAGTACTTC
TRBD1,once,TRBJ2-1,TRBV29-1,CSTIRDRGTSYNEQFF,TGCAGCACAATCCGGGACAGGGGCACCTCCTACAATGAGCAGTTCTTC
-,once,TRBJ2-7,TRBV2,CASSEGLGGPYEQYF,TGTGCCAGCAGTGAAGGACTAGGGGGCCCCTACGAGCAGTACTTC
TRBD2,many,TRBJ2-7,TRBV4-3,CASSRGLAGDASYEQYF,TGCGCCAGCAGCCGGGGACTAGCGGGAGATGCGTCCTACGAGCAGTACTTC
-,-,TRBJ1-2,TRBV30,CAWSAPGSGYTF,TGTGCCTGGAGTGCTCCGGGATCGGGCTACACCTTC
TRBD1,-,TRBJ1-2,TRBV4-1,CASSQDWGTGGLVYGYTF,TGCGCCAGCAGCCAAGATTGGGGGACAGGGGGGTTGGTCTATGGCTACACCTTC
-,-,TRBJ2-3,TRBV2,CASSRILDTQYF,TGTGCCAGCAGTCGAATTCTAGATACGCAGTATTTT
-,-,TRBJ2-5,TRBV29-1,CSGGTETQYF,TGCAGCGGGGGGACTGAGACCCAGTACTTC
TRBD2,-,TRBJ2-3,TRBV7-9,CASSTLLAGGTDTQYF,TGTGCCAGCAGCACCCTTTTAGCGGGAGGAACAGATACGCAGTATTTT
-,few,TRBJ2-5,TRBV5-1,CASSSTGGEIVETQYF,TGCGCCAGCAGCTCTACTGGCGGGGAAATCGTCGAGACCCAGTACTTC
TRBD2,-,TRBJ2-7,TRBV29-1,CSGGGTGGQYF,TGCAGCGGCGGAGGGACGGGGGGGCAGTACTTC
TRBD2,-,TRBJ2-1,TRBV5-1,CASSPTGGAYNEQFF,TGCGCCAGCAGTCCAACGGGAGGGGCCTACAATGAGCAGTTCTTC
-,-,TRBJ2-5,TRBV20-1,CSAREDVTQYF,TGCAGTGCTAGAGAGGACGTGACCCAGTACTTC
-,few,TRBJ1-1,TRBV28,CASSLRRGLNNGEAFF,TGTGCCAGCAGTTTAAGACGCGGCCTGAACAATGGTGAAGCTTTCTTT
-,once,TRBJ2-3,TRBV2,CASSEKGWELGGDTQYF,TGTGCCAGCAGTGAAAAAGGCTGGGAACTGGGGGGAGATACGCAGTATTTT
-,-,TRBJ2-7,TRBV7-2,CASSRRPGVIAYEQYF,TGTGCCAGCAGTCGAAGACCGGGGGTCATCGCTTACGAGCAGTACTTC
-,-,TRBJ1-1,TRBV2,CASSVERESEAFF,TGTGCCAGCAGTGTTGAGAGGGAGTCTGAAGCTTTCTTT
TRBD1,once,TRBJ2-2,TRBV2,CASSEGQGWTGELFF,TGTGCCAGCAGTGAAGGACAGGGTTGGACCGGGGAGCTGTTTTTT
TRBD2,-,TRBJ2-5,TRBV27,CASSGGTSGRTTQYF,TGTGCCAGCAGTGGGGGGACTAGCGGGAGGACGACCCAGTACTTC
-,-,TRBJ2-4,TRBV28,CASREGLAKNIQYF,TGTGCCAGCAGAGAGGGACTAGCCAAAAACATTCAGTACTTC
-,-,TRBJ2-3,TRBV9,CASSVATSITDTQYF,TGTGCCAGCAGCGTAGCTACTAGTATTACAGATACGCAGTATTTT
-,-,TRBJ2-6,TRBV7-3,CASSLDRPGANVLTF,TGTGCCAGCAGTCTCGACAGGCCTGGGGCCAACGTCCTGACTTTC
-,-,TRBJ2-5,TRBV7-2,CASSLTGRPGETQYF,TGTGCCAGCAGCTTAACAGGACGGCCCGGGGAGACCCAGTACTTC
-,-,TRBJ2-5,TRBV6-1,CASSERSLGGREETQYF,TGTGCCAGCAGTGAAAGGAGCCTCGGGGGGCGCGAGGAGACCCAGTACTTC
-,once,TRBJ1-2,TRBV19,CASSDNGAGYGYTF,TGTGCCAGTAGTGACAATGGCGCGGGGTATGGCTACACCTTC
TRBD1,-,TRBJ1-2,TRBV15,CATSRDRVEGYTF,TGTGCCACCAGCAGGGACAGGGTTGAGGGCTACACCTTC
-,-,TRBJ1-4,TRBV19,CASSPRREEKLFF,TGTGCCAGTAGTCCGAGACGAGAGGAAAAACTGTTTTTT
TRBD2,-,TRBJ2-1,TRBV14,CASSQGTSGIREQFF,TGTGCCAGCAGCCAAGGGACTAGCGGGATACGGGAGCAGTTCTTC
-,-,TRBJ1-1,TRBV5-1,CASSLTLNTEAFF,TGCGCCAGCAGCTTAACACTCAACACTGAAGCTTTCTTT
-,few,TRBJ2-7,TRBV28,CASRSRAEQYF,TGTGCCAGCAGGTCGCGGGCCGAGCAGTACTTC
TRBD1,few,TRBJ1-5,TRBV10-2,CASSPTGTGKQPQHF,TGCGCCAGCAGCCCCACCGGGACAGGGAAGCAGCCCCAGCATTTT
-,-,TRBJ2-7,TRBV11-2,CASSLTRDYEQYF,TGTGCCAGCAGCTTAACCCGGGACTACGAGCAGTACTTC
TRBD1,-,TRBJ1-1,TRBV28,CASSSPGQGGTEAFF,TGTGCCAGCAGTTCCCCTGGACAGGGGGGCACTGAAGCTTTCTTT
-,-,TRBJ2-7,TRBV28,CASTYFWDDSYEQYF,TGCGCCAGCACCTATTTCTGGGACGACTCCTACGAGCAGTACTTC
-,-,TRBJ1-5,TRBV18,CASSPLGGRNQPQHF,TGTGCCAGCTCACCACTGGGCGGTCGCAATCAGCCCCAGCATTTT
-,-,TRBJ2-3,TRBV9,CASSVYSSADTQYF,TGTGCCAGCAGCGTATATAGCAGCGCAGATACGCAGTATTTT
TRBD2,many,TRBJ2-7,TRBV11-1,CASSLAGGSGSSYEQYF,TGTGCCAGCAGCTTAGCCGGGGGTAGCGGGAGCTCCTACGAGCAGTACTTC
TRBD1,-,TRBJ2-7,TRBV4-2,CASSQGQGREQYF,TGTGCCAGCAGCCAGGGACAGGGACGCGAGCAGTACTTC
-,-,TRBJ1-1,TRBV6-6,CATALNTEAFF,TGTGCCACGGCCTTGAACACTGAAGCTTTCTTT
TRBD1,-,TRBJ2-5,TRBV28,CAIGQGEGTQYF,TGTGCCATCGGACAGGGGGAAGGGACCCAGTACTTC
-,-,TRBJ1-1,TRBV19,CASSLTDLSEAFF,TGTGCCAGTAGTTTAACCGATTTGTCCGAGGCTTTCTTT
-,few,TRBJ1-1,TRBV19,CASSKRGAGNTEAFF,TGTGCCAGTAGCAAAAGGGGGGCTGGGAACACTGAAGCTTTCTTT
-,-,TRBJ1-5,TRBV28,CATVRSGSNQPQHF,TGTGCCACTGTCAGGAGTGGTAGCAATCAGCCCCAGCATTTT
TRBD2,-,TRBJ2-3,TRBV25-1,CASSDQAGVPDTQYF,TGTGCCAGCAGTGACCAAGCGGGGGTCCCAGATACGCAGTATTTT
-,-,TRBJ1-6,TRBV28,CASSPYLDSPLHF,TGTGCCAGCAGTCCATACCTAGATTCACCCCTCCACTTT
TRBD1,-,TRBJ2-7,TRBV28,CASSLRDRSYEQYF,TGTGCCAGCAGTTTAAGGGACAGGTCCTACGAGCAGTACTTC
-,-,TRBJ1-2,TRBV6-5,CASRSGQSNYGYTF,TGTGCCAGCAGATCCGGACAGAGTAACTATGGCTACACCTTC
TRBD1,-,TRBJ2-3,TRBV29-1,CSVDQGGTDTQYF,TGCAGCGTGGATCAGGGGGGCACAGATACGCAGTATTTT
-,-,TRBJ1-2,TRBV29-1,CSVESLWAGPSLYYGYTF,TGCAGCGTTGAATCTTTATGGGCAGGGCCTAGCCTGTATTATGGCTACACCTTC
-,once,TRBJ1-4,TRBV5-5,CASSLGDTNEKLFF,TGTGCCAGCAGCTTGGGAGACACTAATGAAAAACTGTTTTTT